Described below is a single T cell receptor beta chain sequence and its context. The sample holds many counts of this clonotype. Which antigen it targets is not known. No base-level quality is on record; no much larger clone is a single base apart. The approximately 40 donors, aged roughly 6 to 95 years, were systemically healthy Caucasian individuals from Russia. Each donor gave 8 to 10 milliliters of peripheral blood, collected into EDTA-treated Vacutainer tubes. Ficoll-Paque density-gradient centrifugation was used to isolate PBMCs, with at least 6.5 million per sample. Total RNA, at least 6 micrograms per sample, was extracted from PBMCs with Trizol reagent. For every donor, flow cytometry on a PBMC aliquot measured the percentage of naive CD45RAhigh/CD27high T cells. Receptor amplification or capture employed 5' RACE. Sequencing relied on an Illumina HiSeq 2500. A second PCR of roughly 7 to 12 cycles was performed with a sample-barcoded 5' primer and a J-beta primer mix. A unique molecular identifier was introduced onto each TCR beta cDNA molecule by a template-switch 5' adaptor carrying 12 random nucleotides. Each sample yielded at least 2.5 million CDR3-containing paired-end reads. All of the RNA was converted into first-strand cDNA using the Mint cDNA synthesis kit, with a TRBC-specific oligonucleotide serving as the primer. Following uracil-DNA glycosylase treatment, all cDNA underwent a first 18-cycle PCR with the universal primers M1SS and BC2_uni_R. Regarding the original processing steps: Normalization of each sample was performed by random selection of 1 million high-quality reads, each carrying a distinct molecular identifier. Instead of being binned into consensus sequences, reads with shared molecular identifiers were discarded. MiTCR, with a Q25 quality threshold and the strictest error-elimination algorithm, was used for CDR3 identification, clonotype clustering and error correction. A nonparametric unseen species model using Euler transformation provided a lower-bound estimate of total TCR beta diversity. TCRdb reran the public reads through fastp at Q25 and MiXCR, keeping productive beta chains. A single entry per CDR3 protein holds the most common genes and DNA from its merged rows. The V and J calls here are based on TCRdb, not the publication. For this sample there are around 400,000 distinct CDR3 sequences; approximately 52% appear just once. Of the sample, 45% to 65% falls within the top ten clones.

The data are from a study of blood T cells in healthy people across ages (dated by TCRdb to between 2015 and 2017). Study-wide context: In model experiments, template switching captured roughly one uniquely barcoded TCR beta cDNA molecule for every two T cells. To track age-related changes in TCR beta repertoire diversity, the study relied on deep sequencing normalized with unique cDNA molecular identifiers. Four age groups were formed from the donors: young (average roughly 15 years), middle-aged (approximately 42), aged (under 70) and long-lived (more than 75). To avoid experimental bias, donors of different ages were randomly spread across the sequencing lanes. Two additional independent replicas of 1 million unique cDNA reads from the same blood draw were analyzed for two donors (one aged 18 to 30 and one aged 80 or older). What the study reported, not specific to this receptor: Compared with the aged group, the long-lived group had more naive CD4+ T cells, fewer expanded clones and increased TCR diversity, a pattern suggesting age selection. As age increased, observed TCR beta diversity per million T cells dropped in a roughly linear way, and a significant reduction was already evident by age 40. The CMV infection status of donors was not known, potentially confounding age-related changes in expanded clonotypes. Estimates of total diversity from one million sequenced T cells were regarded as lower bounds and underestimates. Observed TCR beta diversity correlated strongly with the percentage of naive T cells measured by flow cytometry. Because profiling used bulk unsorted PBMCs, naive and antigen-experienced compartments could not be compared conclusively.

From a lookup of the germline V gene, CDR1 and CDR2 are SGHTA and FQGNSA. V and J lose 5 bases and 4 bases, and a span of 7 bases separates them. The CDR3 spans 12 residues, from the cysteine through the phenylalanine. Of all the DNA, just the CDR3 is kept, 36 bases in frame from base 1. The material sequenced was blood. Rearrangement joined TRBV7-2 to TRBJ2-3; 5 matching bases give a weak D call of TRBD2. The receptor was derived from a man between 60 and 75 years old in good health. The nucleotides read TGTGCCAGCAGCCTTAGCGCAGATACGCAGTATTTT. Its amino acids are CASSLSADTQYF.